One and the same sample provided the 10 T cell receptor beta chains below, sequenced in a study of T cells in Graves' hyperthyroidism and ophthalmopathy. RNA transcripts served as the template for amplifying TCR beta CDR3 regions. First-round RT-PCR of the TCR CDR3 relied on the HTBI primer set. Each CDR3 protein gets one entry after TCRdb re-called the multiplex PCR reads with MiXCR. The sample has fewer than 600,000 distinct CDR3 sequences; under 15% are singletons. The specimen was blood. Receptor source: a woman aged 18-29 years with Graves' hyperthyroidism.

This clonotype was seen a handful of times. The chain joins TRBV13 to TRBJ1-2, with TRBD1 matching 8 bases. Per the germline V gene, CDR1 is PRHDT and CDR2 is FYEKMQ (reference sequence). The CDR3 is 16 amino acids. J gave up 3 bases and V 1 base, and 7 bases lay outside the gene matches. The chain's CDR3 is CASSLASGTGYYGYTF. Written as DNA, the CDR3 is TGTGCCAGCAGCTTAGCCTCCGGGACAGGCTACTATGGCTACACCTTC.

V and J are TRBV6-1 and TRBJ2-5; 7 positions agree with TRBD1. CDR1 is MNHNS, CDR2 SASEGT, per germline. J lost 2 bases, V lost 10 bases, and 10 bases had no gene match. The CDR3 loop spans 14 amino acids. CDR3 in amino acids: CAIRRGQIQETQYF. The CDR3 DNA follows: TGTGCCATCCGAAGGGGGCAGATACAAGAGACCCAGTACTTC.

This clonotype was counted many times. The chain couples TRBV19 to TRBJ1-2, with no clear D. The germline V gene has CDR1 LNHDA and CDR2 SQIVND (reference sequence). V was clipped by 3 bases and J by 4 bases, with 6 bases between them. This CDR3 is built from 12 residues. The CDR3 here is CASSIQAYGYTF. The CDR3 DNA reads TGTGCCAGTAGTATCCAGGCCTATGGCTACACCTTC.

The chain is built from TRBV10-3 and TRBJ1-1; 8 positions match TRBD1. V gave up 6 bases and J gave up 1 base; unmatched junction bases: 4. CDR1 and CDR2 (germline): ENHRY, SYGVKD. This CDR3 has 14 amino acids. For the CDR3, the DNA is TGTGCCATCAGCGGCGGGACAGGGAACACTGAAGCTTTCTTT. Encoded protein: CAISGGTGNTEAFF.

This clonotype was recorded at least ten times. The genes are TRBV12-3 or TRBV12-4 and TRBJ1-2; D call uncertain. The V and J ends lost 8 bases and 3 bases respectively, with 10 bases between them. The CDR3 is 12 amino acids. The chain's CDR3 is CASGSWDYGYTF. Here the CDR3 DNA reads TGTGCCAGCGGTTCCTGGGACTATGGCTACACCTTC.

This clonotype was observed at least ten times. This chain connects TRBV27 to TRBJ2-1; no reliable D call. Near its end, the DNA agrees better with TRBJ2-7, so the J call may be wrong. Germline loops: CDR1 MNHEY, CDR2 SMNVEV (reference sequence). The CDR3 length is 13 residues. As DNA, the CDR3 is TGTGCCAGCGGCCCCGGGCCCCTTAATGAGCAGTACGTC. Protein sequence: CASGPGPLNEQYV.

This clonotype was counted many times. The chain couples TRBV24-1 to TRBJ2-7, with TRBD2 matching over 8 bases. The germline CDR1 and CDR2 sequences are KGHDR and SFDVKD. J lost 0 bases, V lost 7 bases, and 10 bases had no gene match. This CDR3 has 16 amino acids. The CDR3 bases are TGTGCCACCAGGCATACATCCAGCGGGAGCTCCTACGAGCAGTACTTC. Protein sequence: CATRHTSSGSSYEQYF.

A few counts support this clonotype. The rearrangement joins TRBV30 to TRBJ2-6; 7 bases match TRBD1. The CDR3 loop spans 17 amino acids. V lost 4 bases to trimming and J lost 1 base; unmatched junction nucleotides: 10. Germline CDR1 and CDR2: GTSNPN and SVGIG (reference sequence). The CDR3 reads CAWNPGTATSGANVLTF. In nucleotides, the CDR3 is TGTGCCTGGAACCCCGGGACAGCCACATCTGGGGCCAACGTCCTGACTTTC.

The V gene is TRBV19, the J gene TRBJ1-6, with D possibly TRBD1 on 5 matching bases. CDR1 LNHDA and CDR2 SQIVND come from the germline V gene (reference sequence). The CDR3 extends over 14 amino acids. The V and J ends lost 6 bases and 4 bases respectively, with 10 bases between them. This CDR3 is CASSWDGYNSPLHF. The DNA for the CDR3 is TGTGCCAGTAGCTGGGACGGATATAATTCACCCCTCCACTTT.

V usage is TRBV29-1 and J usage is TRBJ2-1; D is perhaps TRBD2 (6 bases). V gave up 3 bases and J gave up 2 bases, with 11 bases separating them. The CDR3 is made up of 14 amino acids. Germline CDR1 and CDR2: SQVTM and ANQGSEA. For the CDR3, the DNA is TGCAGCGTTGAGGGCGGGACGGCCTACAATGAGCAGTTCTTC. Translation: CSVEGGTAYNEQFF.